Following are 5 T cell receptor beta chains from one sample sequenced in a study of CD8+CD57+ T cells in acquired aplastic anemia. Genomic DNA was employed as the template in profiling TCR beta VDJ and CDR3. TCRdb analysed the reads with MiXCR anew, one entry per CDR3 protein. The top ten hold around 2.3% of the sample, which has some 120,000 distinct CDR3 sequences, around 48% seen once. Sequenced material: sorted CD4+, CD8+, or CD8+CD57+ T cells (not recorded which) from PBMCs. Every receptor here comes from a human donor in good health, serving as a control.

This clonotype was counted ten times or more. This rearrangement joins TRBV7-7 to TRBJ1-3, with D uncertain. V lost 1 base, J lost 1 base, and 5 bases lay in between. Germline CDR1 reads SSHAT; CDR2 reads FNYEAQ (reference sequence). This CDR3 is 14 amino acids long. In DNA, the CDR3 is TGTGCCAGCAGCTTAGAAAGGTCTGGAAACACCATATATTTT. It codes for CASSLERSGNTIYF.

The chain carries TRBV9 and TRBJ2-3, with 14 bases aligning to TRBD2. Looked up from germline, CDR1 is SGDLS and CDR2 is YYNGEE. The CDR3 has 16 amino acids. Trimming removed 0 bases from V and 6 bases from J; junction bases left unmatched: 3. In DNA, the CDR3 is TGTGCCAGCAGCGTAGGACTAGCGGGAGGGTGGGATACGCAGTATTTT. Translated: CASSVGLAGGWDTQYF. Complete variable domain (other parts from reference TRBV9 and TRBJ2-3): DSGVTQTPKHLITATGQRVTLRCSPRSGDLSVYWYQQSLDQGLQFLIQYYNGEERAKGNILERFSAQQFPDLHSELNLSSLELGDSALYFCASSVGLAGGWDTQYFGPGTRLTVL.

This clonotype was counted at least ten times. This chain connects TRBV7-9 to TRBJ2-5; 14 nucleotides agree with TRBD2. Germline trimming cut 10 bases from V and 5 bases from J; bases unmatched to any gene: 18. This CDR3 region has 18 residues. The germline gives CDR1 SEHNR, CDR2 FQNEAQ (reference sequence). CDR3 loop: CATRGTSGGPEILETQYF. The CDR3 DNA is TGTGCCACCCGTGGGACTAGCGGGGGACCCGAGATTTTGGAGACCCAGTACTTC.

This chain links TRBV29-1 with TRBJ1-1; a possible D gene is TRBD1 (6 bases). The V end was cut by 5 bases, the J end by 10 bases, with 26 bases between. CDR1 and CDR2 (germline): SQVTM, ANQGSEA. This CDR3 spans 15 amino acids. The CDR3 region is CSVRWGGGVSMVAFF. The DNA for the CDR3 is TGCAGCGTTCGGTGGGGGGGCGGTGTGAGTATGGTAGCTTTCTTT. Drawing the rest from reference TRBV29-1 and TRBJ1-1, the complete variable domain is SAVISQKPSRDICQRGTSLTIQCQVDSQVTMMFWYRQQPGQSLTLIATANQGSEATYESGFVIDKFPISRPNLTFSTLTVSNMSPEDSSIYLCSVRWGGGVSMVAFFGQGTRLTVV.

This clonotype was observed at least ten times. The chain combines TRBV20-1 with TRBJ2-2; 8 bases are shared with TRBD2. With V trimmed by 6 bases and J by 0 bases, 3 bases remained unmatched. This CDR3 has 14 amino acids. Germline CDR1 is DFQATT and CDR2 is SNEGSKA (reference sequence). CDR3 DNA sequence: TGCAGTGCCCGACTAGCGACGAACACCGGGGAGCTGTTTTTT. Translating gives CSARLATNTGELFF.